Listed here is a single TCR beta chain. Antigen unknown. This CDR3 is 14 amino acids long. The germline V gene encodes CDR1 SGHTA and CDR2 FQGTGA. V lost 3 bases to trimming and J lost 4 bases, with 10 bases between them. The data belong to a study of cytomegalovirus exposure and HLA in healthy donors. Whole-study results and caveats: Most of the TCR beta V segments (in an earlier analysis) were productive either about 90% or about 30% of the time. Owing to their indistinguishability, certain V segments, notably TRBV6-2 and TRBV6-3, were excluded.

PCR amplification relied on 60 Vbeta primers (plus 13 Jbeta primers). Here immunoSEQ multiplex PCR was the method, and the copy in TCRdb shows in-frame clones only, minus some. Found here are about 210,000 clones, 60% to 80% of them singletons; the top ten hold 1.5% to 2%. The chain combines TRBV7-3 with TRBJ2-4, with D possibly matching TRBD1 (6 bases). Sequencing used PBMCs. The TCR comes from a male donor in good health and CMV-seronegative. The CDR3 DNA reads as TGTGCCAGCAGCTTGGACAGCCCTAAAAACATTCAGTACTTC. Its protein is CASSLDSPKNIQYF.